These 9 T cell receptor beta chains share one sample of origin, sequenced in a study of blood T cell repertoires in COVID-19. Libraries were prepared by immunoSEQ multiplex PCR; TCRdb keeps only in-frame clonotypes and omits some of them. The repertoire holds about 30,000 clones, with about 85% as singletons. Source material: peripheral blood. The receptor source for this set is a human donor in a cohort sampled during active COVID-19.

This chain uses TRBV7-6 with TRBJ2-1; no definite D call. The CDR3 is 14 residues long. CDR1 is SGHVS and CDR2 is FNYEAQ in the germline V gene. Trimming took off 5 bases at V and 0 bases at J, with 8 bases between the two ends. The CDR3 is CASSPGSSYNEQFF. CDR3 coding DNA: TGTGCCAGCAGCCCAGGAAGCTCCTACAATGAGCAGTTCTTC. Looking up the rest from reference TRBV7-6 and TRBJ2-1 gives the full variable domain: GAGVSQSPRYKVTKRGQDVALRCDPISGHVSLYWYRQALGQGPEFLTYFNYEAQQDKSGLPNDRFSAERPEGSISTLTIQRTEQRDSAMYRCASSPGSSYNEQFFGPGTRLTVL.

The genes are TRBV19 and TRBJ2-3, with 12 bases fitting TRBD2. After removal of 7 bases from V and 3 bases from J, the junction contained 5 bases not matched to a gene. Germline loops: CDR1 LNHDA, CDR2 SQIVND (reference sequence). CDR3 length: 15 amino acids. The CDR3 here is CASIRTSGTTDTQYF. The CDR3, as DNA: TGTGCCAGTATTCGGACTAGCGGGACAACAGATACGCAGTATTTT.

This clone was detected a few times. The DNA for the CDR3 is TGTGCCAGCAGTTCGAGAGACAGGTTGCTTAACTATGGCTACACCTTC. Translating gives CASSSRDRLLNYGYTF. The chain joins TRBV6-5 to TRBJ1-2; tentatively, D is TRBD1 (6 bases). V was clipped by 4 bases and J by 1 base, with 16 bases between them. Per germline, CDR1 MNHEY and CDR2 SVGAGI. The CDR3 extends over 16 amino acids.

The rearrangement joins TRBV6-6 to TRBJ2-3; D perhaps matches TRBD2 (6 bases). There are 14 residues in the CDR3. Germline V gene data show CDR1 as MNHNY and CDR2 as SVGAGI (reference sequence). Trimming removed 0 bases from V and 7 bases from J, with 11 bases in between. CDR3 loop: CASSYSAGRNTQYF. The CDR3 DNA reads TGTGCCAGCAGTTACTCGGCGGGGCGAAATACGCAGTATTTT.

This clone has a single count. V and J are TRBV7-9 and TRBJ2-6, with 8 nucleotides matching TRBD1. This CDR3 contains 15 residues. CDR1 SEHNR and CDR2 FQNEAQ come from the germline V gene (reference sequence). The V segment lost 4 bases and the J segment 4 bases; nucleotides outside the gene matches: 3. CDR3 region: CASSSTGAGANVLTF. The CDR3 DNA is TGTGCCAGCAGCTCGACAGGGGCCGGGGCCAACGTCCTGACTTTC. Variable domain in full (rest from reference TRBV7-9 and TRBJ2-6): DTGVSQNPRHKITKRGQNVTFRCDPISEHNRLYWYRQTLGQGPEFLTYFQNEAQLEKSRLLSDRFSAERPKGSFSTLEIQRTEQGDSAMYLCASSSTGAGANVLTFGAGSRLTVL.

This clone came up once. The chain employs TRBV19 and TRBJ1-2; a possible D gene is TRBD1 (6 bases). The CDR3 contains 11 residues. The germline gives CDR1 LNHDA, CDR2 SQIVND (reference sequence). V was trimmed by 4 bases and J by 12 bases, leaving 12 bases between them. Here the CDR3 DNA reads TGTGCCAGTAGTAGCAACAGGGCCAACACCTTC. Its protein is CASSSNRANTF.

The CDR3 DNA reads as TGTGCCAGCAGCTTAGGCCCGGGGTCTCGTCAGCCCCAGCATTTT. Translation gives CASSLGPGSRQPQHF. The chain recombines TRBV7-2 with TRBJ1-5; no clear D. This CDR3 contains 15 residues. V shed 1 base and J shed 6 bases, with 13 bases lying between them. Germline V gives CDR1 SGHTA, CDR2 FQGNSA.

The rearrangement uses TRBV5-1 and TRBJ1-5; D is possibly TRBD1 (5 bases). The CDR3 sequence is 16 residues long. Germline values: CDR1 SGHRS, CDR2 YFSETQ. Trimming cost V 0 bases and J 7 bases, with 17 bases left between them. CDR3 sequence reads: CASSLGDDMGLQPQHF. DNA for the CDR3: TGCGCCAGCAGCTTGGGGGACGACATGGGACTCCAGCCCCAGCATTTT.

The rearrangement uses TRBV28 and TRBJ1-3; D is perhaps TRBD1 (5 bases). V lost 10 bases to trimming and J lost 5 bases, with 21 bases between them. The CDR3 spans 15 residues. The germline gives CDR1 MDHEN, CDR2 SYDVKM. The CDR3 DNA sequence: TGTGCCACCAGAATTGGGCAGGGAGGTAGAAACACCATATATTTT. Protein product: CATRIGQGGRNTIYF.